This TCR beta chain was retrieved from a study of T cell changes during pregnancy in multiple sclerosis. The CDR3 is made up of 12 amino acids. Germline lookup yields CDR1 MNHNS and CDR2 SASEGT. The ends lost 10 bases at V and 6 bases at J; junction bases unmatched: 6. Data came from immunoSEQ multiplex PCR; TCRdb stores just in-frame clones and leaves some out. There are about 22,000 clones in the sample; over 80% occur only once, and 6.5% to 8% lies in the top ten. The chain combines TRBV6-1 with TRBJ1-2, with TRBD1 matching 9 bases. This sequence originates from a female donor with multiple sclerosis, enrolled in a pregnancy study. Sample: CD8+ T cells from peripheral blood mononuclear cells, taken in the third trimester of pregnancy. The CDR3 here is CATGDRANGYTF. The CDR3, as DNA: TGTGCCACCGGGGACAGGGCCAATGGCTACACCTTC.